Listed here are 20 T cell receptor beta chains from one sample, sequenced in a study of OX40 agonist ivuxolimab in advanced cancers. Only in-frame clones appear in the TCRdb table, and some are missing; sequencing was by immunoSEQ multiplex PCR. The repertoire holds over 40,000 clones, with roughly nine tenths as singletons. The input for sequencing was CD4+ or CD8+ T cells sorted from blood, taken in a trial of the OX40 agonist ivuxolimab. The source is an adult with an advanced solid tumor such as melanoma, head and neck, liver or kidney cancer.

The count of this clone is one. Here the CDR3 DNA reads TGTGCCTGGAGTGTAAATACAGATACGCAGTATTTT. It encodes CAWSVNTDTQYF. The chain employs TRBV30 and TRBJ2-3, with D unclear. V lost 0 bases, J lost 3 bases, and 4 bases lay in between. CDR1 GTSNPN and CDR2 SVGIG come from the germline V gene (reference sequence). The CDR3 length is 12 residues. The variable domain in full, with the rest retrieved from reference TRBV30 and TRBJ2-3, is SQTIHQWPATLVQPVGSPLSLECTVEGTSNPNLYWYRQAAGRGLQLLFYSVGIGQISSEVPQNLSASRPQDRQFILSSKKLLLSDSGFYLCAWSVNTDTQYFGPGTRLTVL.

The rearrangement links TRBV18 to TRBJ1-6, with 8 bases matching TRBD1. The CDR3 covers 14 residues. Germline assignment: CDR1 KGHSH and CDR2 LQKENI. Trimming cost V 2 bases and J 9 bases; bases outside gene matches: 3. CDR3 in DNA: TGTGCCAGCTCACCATGGGACAGGACTTCACCCCTCCACTTT. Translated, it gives CASSPWDRTSPLHF. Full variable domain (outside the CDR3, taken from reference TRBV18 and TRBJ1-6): NAGVMQNPRHLVRRRGQEARLRCSPMKGHSHVYWYRQLPEEGLKFMVYLQKENIIDESGMPKERFSAEFPKEGPSILRIQQVVRGDSAAYFCASSPWDRTSPLHFGNGTRLTVT.

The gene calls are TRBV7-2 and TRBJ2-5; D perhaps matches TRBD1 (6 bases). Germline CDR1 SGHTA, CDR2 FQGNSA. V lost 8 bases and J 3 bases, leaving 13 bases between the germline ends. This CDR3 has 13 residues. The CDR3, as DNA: TGTGCCAGCTCGGTGGCAGGGGAAGAGACCCAGTACTTC. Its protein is CASSVAGEETQYF. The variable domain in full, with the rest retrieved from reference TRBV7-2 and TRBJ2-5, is GAGVSQSPSNKVTEKGKDVELRCDPISGHTALYWYRQSLGQGLEFLIYFQGNSAPDKSGLPSDRFSAERTGGSVSTLTIQRTQQEDSAVYLCASSVAGEETQYFGPGTRLLVL.

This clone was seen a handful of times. CDR3 region: CASSYGTSGSSEQFF. CDR3 DNA: TGTGCCAGCAGTTACGGGACTAGCGGGAGCAGTGAGCAGTTCTTC. The V gene is TRBV6-6, the J gene TRBJ2-1, with 14 positions matching TRBD2. V lost 2 bases and J lost 9; bases outside the gene matches: 3. CDR1 is MNHNY and CDR2 is SVGAGI in the germline V gene (reference sequence). The CDR3 sequence is 15 residues long.

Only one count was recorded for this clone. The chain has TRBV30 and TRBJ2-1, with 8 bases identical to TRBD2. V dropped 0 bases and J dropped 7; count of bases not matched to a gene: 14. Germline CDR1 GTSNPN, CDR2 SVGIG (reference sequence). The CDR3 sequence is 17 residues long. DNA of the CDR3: TGTGCCTGGAGTGTCGACCCGGGACTAGAGGTCCCTAATGAGCAGTTCTTC. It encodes CAWSVDPGLEVPNEQFF. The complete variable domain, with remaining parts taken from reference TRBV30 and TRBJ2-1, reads SQTIHQWPATLVQPVGSPLSLECTVEGTSNPNLYWYRQAAGRGLQLLFYSVGIGQISSEVPQNLSASRPQDRQFILSSKKLLLSDSGFYLCAWSVDPGLEVPNEQFFGPGTRLTVL.

The CDR3 DNA follows: TGTGCCAGCTCAGGGGGGGGCGATGAGCAGTTCTTC. Protein: CASSGGGDEQFF. This chain uses TRBV18 with TRBJ2-1; D is possibly TRBD2 (7 bases). V lost 5 bases and J 8 bases, leaving 10 bases between the germline ends. CDR3 length: 12 residues. Germline V gives CDR1 KGHSH, CDR2 LQKENI.

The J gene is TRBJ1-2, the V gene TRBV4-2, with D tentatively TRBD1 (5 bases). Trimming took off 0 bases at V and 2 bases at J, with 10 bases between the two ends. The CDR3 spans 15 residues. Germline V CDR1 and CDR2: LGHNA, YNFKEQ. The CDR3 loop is CASSQDGGSNYGYTF. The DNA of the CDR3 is TGTGCCAGCAGCCAAGACGGGGGGTCGAACTATGGCTACACCTTC.

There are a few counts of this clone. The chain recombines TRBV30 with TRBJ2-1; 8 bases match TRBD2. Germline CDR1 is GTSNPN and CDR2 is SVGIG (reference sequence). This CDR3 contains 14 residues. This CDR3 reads CAHTLTGGPYEQFF. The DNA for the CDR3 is TGTGCACACACATTGACGGGAGGGCCCTATGAGCAGTTCTTC. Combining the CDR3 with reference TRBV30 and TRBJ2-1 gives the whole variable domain SQTIHQWPATLVQPVGSPLSLECTVEGTSNPNLYWYRQAAGRGLQLLFYSVGIGQISSEVPQNLSASRPQDRQFILSSKKLLLSDSGFYLCAHTLTGGPYEQFFGPGTRLTVL.

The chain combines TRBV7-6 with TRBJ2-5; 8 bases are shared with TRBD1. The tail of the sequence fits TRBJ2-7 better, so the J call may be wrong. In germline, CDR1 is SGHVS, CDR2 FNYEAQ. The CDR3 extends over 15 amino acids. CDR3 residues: CASSSTDRGRDEQYF. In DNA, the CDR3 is TGTGCCAGCAGCTCCACTGACAGGGGTCGCGACGAGCAGTACTTC.

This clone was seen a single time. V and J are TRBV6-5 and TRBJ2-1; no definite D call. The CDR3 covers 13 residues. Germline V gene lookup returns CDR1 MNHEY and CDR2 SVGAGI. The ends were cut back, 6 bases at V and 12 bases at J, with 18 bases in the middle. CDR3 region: CASSLVADERQFF. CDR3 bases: TGTGCCAGCAGCCTGGTGGCGGATGAAAGGCAGTTCTTC.

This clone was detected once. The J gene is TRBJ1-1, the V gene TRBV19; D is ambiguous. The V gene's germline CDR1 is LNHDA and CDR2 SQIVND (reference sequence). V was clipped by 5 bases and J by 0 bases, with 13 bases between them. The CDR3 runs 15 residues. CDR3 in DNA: TGTGCCAGTAGTGTGGCCCTGGCGGTGAACACTGAAGCTTTCTTT. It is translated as CASSVALAVNTEAFF.

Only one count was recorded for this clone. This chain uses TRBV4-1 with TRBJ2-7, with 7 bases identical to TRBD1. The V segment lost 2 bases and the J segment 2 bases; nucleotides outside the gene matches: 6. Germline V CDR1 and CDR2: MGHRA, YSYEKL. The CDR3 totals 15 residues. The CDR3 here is CASSQRDRNTYEQYF. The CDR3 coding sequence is TGCGCCAGCAGCCAACGGGACAGAAATACCTACGAGCAGTACTTC.

In DNA form, the CDR3 reads TGCGCCAGCAGCTTGGGTGGACAGAGCAGCTACGAGCAGTACTTC. Translated: CASSLGGQSSYEQYF. V usage is TRBV5-1 and J usage is TRBJ2-7, with D possibly matching TRBD1 (6 bases). CDR1 and CDR2 (germline): SGHRS, YFSETQ. This CDR3 has 15 amino acids. V was cut by 0 bases and J by 3 bases, with 13 bases left in between.

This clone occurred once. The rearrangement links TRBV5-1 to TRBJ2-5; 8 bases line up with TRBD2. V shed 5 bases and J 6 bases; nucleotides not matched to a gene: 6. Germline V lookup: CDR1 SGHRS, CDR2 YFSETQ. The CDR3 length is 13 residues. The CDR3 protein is CASSSGTGQTQYF. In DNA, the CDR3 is TGCGCCAGCAGTAGCGGGACTGGGCAGACCCAGTACTTC.

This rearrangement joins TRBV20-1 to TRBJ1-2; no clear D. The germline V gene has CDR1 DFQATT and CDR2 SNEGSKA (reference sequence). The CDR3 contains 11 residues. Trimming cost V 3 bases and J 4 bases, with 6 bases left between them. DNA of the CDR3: TGCAGTGCTAGGGTTACCTATGGCTACACCTTC. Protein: CSARVTYGYTF.

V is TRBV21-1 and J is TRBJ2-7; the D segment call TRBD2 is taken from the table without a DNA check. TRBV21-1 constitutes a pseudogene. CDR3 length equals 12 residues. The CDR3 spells CASSLSSYEQYF. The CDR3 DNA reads TGTGCCAGCAGCTTGTCCTCGTACGAGCAGTACTTC.

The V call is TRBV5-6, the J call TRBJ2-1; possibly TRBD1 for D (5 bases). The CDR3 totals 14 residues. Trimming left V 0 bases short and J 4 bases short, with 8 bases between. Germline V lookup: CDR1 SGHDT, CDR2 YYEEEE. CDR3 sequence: CASSLVGRYNEQFF. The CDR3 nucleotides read TGTGCCAGCAGCTTGGTGGGGCGTTACAATGAGCAGTTCTTC.

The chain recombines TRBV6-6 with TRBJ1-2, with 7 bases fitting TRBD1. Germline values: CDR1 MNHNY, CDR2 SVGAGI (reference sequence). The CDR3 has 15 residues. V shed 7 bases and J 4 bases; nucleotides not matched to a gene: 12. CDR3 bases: TGTGCCAGCACTCCCTCTGGGGACAGCGTCTATGGCTACACCTTC. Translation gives CASTPSGDSVYGYTF.

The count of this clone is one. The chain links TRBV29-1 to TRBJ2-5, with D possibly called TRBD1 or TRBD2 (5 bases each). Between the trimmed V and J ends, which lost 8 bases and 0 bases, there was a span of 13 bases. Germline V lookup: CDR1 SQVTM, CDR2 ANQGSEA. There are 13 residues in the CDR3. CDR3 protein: CSTRWGYQETQYF. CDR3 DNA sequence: TGCAGCACTAGGTGGGGGTACCAAGAGACCCAGTACTTC.

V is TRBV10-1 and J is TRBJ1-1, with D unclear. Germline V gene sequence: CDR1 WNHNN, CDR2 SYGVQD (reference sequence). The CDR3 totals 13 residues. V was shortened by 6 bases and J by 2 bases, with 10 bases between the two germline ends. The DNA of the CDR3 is TGCGCCAGCAGCCTGAGATCTAACACTGAAGCTTTCTTT. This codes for CASSLRSNTEAFF.